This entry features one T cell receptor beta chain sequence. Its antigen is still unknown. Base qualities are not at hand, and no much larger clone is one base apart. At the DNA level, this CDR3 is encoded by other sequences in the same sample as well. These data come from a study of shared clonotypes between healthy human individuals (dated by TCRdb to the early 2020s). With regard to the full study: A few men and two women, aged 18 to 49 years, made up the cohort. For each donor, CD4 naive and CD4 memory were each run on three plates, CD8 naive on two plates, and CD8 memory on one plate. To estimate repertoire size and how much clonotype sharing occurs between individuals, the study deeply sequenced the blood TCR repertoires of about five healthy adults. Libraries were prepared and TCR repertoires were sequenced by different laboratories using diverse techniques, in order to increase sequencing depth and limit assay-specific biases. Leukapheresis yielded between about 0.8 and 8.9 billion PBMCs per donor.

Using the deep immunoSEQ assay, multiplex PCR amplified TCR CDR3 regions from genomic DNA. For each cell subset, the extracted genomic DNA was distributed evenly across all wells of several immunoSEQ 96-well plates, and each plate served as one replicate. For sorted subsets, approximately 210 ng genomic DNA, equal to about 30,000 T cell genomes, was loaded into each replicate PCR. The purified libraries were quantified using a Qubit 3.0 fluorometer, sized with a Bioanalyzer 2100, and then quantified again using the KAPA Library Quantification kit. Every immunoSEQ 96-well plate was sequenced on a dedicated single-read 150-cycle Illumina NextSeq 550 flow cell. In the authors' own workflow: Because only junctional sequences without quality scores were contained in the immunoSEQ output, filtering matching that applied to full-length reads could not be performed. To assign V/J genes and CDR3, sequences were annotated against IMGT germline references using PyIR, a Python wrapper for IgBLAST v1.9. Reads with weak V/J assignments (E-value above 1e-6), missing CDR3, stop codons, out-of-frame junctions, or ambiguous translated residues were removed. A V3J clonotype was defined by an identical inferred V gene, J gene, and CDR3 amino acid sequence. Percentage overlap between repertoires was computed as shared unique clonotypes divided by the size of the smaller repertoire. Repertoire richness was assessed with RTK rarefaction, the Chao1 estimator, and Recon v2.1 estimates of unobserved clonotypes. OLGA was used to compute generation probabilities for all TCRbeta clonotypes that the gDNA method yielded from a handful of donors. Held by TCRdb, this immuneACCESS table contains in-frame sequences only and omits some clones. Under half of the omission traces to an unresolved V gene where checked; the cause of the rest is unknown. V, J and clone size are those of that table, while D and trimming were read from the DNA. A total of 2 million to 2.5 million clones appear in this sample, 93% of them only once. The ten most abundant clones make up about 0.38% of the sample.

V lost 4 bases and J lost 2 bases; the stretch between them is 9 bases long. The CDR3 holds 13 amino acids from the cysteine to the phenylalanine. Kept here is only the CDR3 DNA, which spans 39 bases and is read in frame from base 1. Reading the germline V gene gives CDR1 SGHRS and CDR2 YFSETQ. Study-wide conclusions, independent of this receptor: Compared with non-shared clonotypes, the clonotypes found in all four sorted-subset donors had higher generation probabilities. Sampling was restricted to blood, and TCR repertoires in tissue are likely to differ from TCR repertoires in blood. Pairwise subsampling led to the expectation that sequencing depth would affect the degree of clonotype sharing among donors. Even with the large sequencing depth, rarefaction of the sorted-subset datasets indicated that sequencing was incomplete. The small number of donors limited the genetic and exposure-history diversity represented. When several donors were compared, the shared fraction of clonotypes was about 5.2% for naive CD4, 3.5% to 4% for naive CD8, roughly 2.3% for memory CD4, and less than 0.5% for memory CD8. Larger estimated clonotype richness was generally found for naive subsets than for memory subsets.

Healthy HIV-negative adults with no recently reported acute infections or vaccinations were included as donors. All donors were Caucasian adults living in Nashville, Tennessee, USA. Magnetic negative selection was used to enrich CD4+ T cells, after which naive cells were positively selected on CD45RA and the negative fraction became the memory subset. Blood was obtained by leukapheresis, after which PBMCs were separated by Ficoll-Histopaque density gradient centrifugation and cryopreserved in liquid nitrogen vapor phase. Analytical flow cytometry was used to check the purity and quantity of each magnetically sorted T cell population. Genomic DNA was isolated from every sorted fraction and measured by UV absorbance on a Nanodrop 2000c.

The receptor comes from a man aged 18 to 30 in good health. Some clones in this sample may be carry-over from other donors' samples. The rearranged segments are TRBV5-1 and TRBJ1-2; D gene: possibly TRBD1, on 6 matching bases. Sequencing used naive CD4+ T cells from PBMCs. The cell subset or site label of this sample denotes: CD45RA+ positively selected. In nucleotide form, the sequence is TGCGCCAGCAGCCCCGGACAGAACTATGGCTACACCTTC. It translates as CASSPGQNYGYTF.